The entry that follows covers one TCR beta chain sequence. Its antigen is not known. This CDR3 region has 13 residues. The V and J ends lost 7 bases and 5 bases respectively, with 17 bases between them. The germline CDR1 and CDR2 sequences are SQVTM and ANQGSEA. The data are from a study of OX40 agonist ivuxolimab in advanced cancers. Study-level background: Ivuxolimab, an agonist antibody against OX40 (CD134), was given to patients. Three patients responded partially, comprising one with hepatocellular carcinoma and two with cutaneous melanoma. Ivuxolimab doses were 0.01, 0.1, 0.3, 1.5, 3 or 10 mg/kg every 2 weeks. Study-wide results and caveats: In the 0.1-3.0 mg/kg groups, partial responders showed among the lowest expansion.

Repertoires were generated with immunoSEQ multiplex PCR, while TCRdb's copy carries only in-frame clones and drops some. Of 120,000 or so clones listed, roughly nine tenths were seen once; the top ten hold 0.27%. Sequencing was performed on CD4+ or CD8+ T cells sorted from blood, taken in a trial of the OX40 agonist ivuxolimab. The sequence derives from an adult with an advanced solid tumor such as melanoma, head and neck, liver or kidney cancer. The chain links TRBV29-1 to TRBJ1-1, with D possibly TRBD1 on 6 matching bases. CDR3 residues: CSGQGSPGTEAFF. The CDR3 DNA follows: TGCAGCGGGCAGGGGAGTCCGGGTACTGAAGCTTTCTTT.